This T cell receptor beta chain was retrieved from a study of blood T cell repertoires in COVID-19. Study at large: Samples taken during acute and convalescent COVID-19 were collected in the United States, Italy and Spain. PBMCs, B-cell-depleted T cells, or T cells were the source of the cDNA or gDNA that made up the material.

Trimming took off 3 bases at V and 0 bases at J, with 6 bases between the two ends. This CDR3 is built from 14 residues. Germline CDR1 reads KGHDR; CDR2 reads SFDVKD. In the authors' methods: Estimation of nucleated cell counts relied on the amplification of reference gene primers. TCRdb's table, derived via immunoSEQ multiplex PCR, lists solely in-frame clones and lacks some. V, J and clone size reflect that table, while D and trimming were determined from the DNA. The sample has roughly 250,000 clones; roughly 82% are singletons. The sample taken for sequencing was peripheral blood. This receptor was taken from an elderly woman with active or convalescent COVID-19. The genes are TRBV24-1 and TRBJ2-3; D not certain. The CDR3: CATSDPPSTDTQYF. The CDR3 DNA reads as TGTGCCACCAGTGATCCCCCTAGCACAGATACGCAGTATTTT.